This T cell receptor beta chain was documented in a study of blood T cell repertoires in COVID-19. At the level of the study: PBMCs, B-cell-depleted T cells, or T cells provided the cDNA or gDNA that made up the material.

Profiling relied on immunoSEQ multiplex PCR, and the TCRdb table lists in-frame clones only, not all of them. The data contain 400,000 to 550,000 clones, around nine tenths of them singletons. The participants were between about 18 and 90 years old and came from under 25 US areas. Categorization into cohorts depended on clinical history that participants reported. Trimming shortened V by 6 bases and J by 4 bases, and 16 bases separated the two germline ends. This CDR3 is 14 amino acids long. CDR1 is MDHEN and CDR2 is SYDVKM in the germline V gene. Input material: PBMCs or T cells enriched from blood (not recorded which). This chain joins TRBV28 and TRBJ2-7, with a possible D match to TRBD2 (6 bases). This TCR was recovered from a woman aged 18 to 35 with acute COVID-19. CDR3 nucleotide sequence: TGTGCCAGCAGCACGCAGAGCGGGCGGTACGAGCAGTACTTC. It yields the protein CASSTQSGRYEQYF. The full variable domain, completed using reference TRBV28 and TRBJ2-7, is DVKVTQSSRYLVKRTGEKVFLECVQDMDHENMFWYRQDPGLGLRLIYFSYDVKMKEKGDIPEGYSVSREKKERFSLILESASTNQTSMYLCASSTQSGRYEQYFGPGTRLTVT.